Listed below are T cell receptor beta chains from one sample, sequenced in a study of T cell changes during pregnancy in multiple sclerosis. The data were produced by immunoSEQ multiplex PCR, yet TCRdb's version contains in-frame clones alone and is incomplete. The sample lists 55,000 or so clones, approximately 92% seen once, with more than 0.15% in the top ten. The sample here was CD4+ T cells from peripheral blood mononuclear cells, taken after pregnancy. The receptors stem from a female donor in good health, enrolled as a control in a pregnancy study. CDR3s include the opening cysteine and the closing phenylalanine or tryptophan. A D gene is named only where the DNA matches it firmly. The listing skips clone size in some rows; elsewhere it reads once, few, many or a size class.

len: 15; d_gene: TRBD1; v_gene: TRBV15; j_gene: TRBJ1-2; abundance: -; CDR3aa: CATSRDSNRGYGYTF; CDR3nt: TGTGCCACCAGCAGAGATTCCAACAGGGGCTATGGCTACACCTTC
len: 13; d_gene: -; v_gene: TRBV18; j_gene: TRBJ1-2; abundance: few; CDR3aa: CASSRDILDGYTF; CDR3nt: TGTGCCAGCTCGAGGGACATTCTGGATGGCTACACCTTC
len: 15; d_gene: -; v_gene: TRBV6-1; j_gene: TRBJ2-2; abundance: -; CDR3aa: CASSVRTQATGELFF; CDR3nt: TGTGCCAGCAGTGTTCGCACTCAGGCCACCGGGGAGCTGTTTTTT
len: 14; d_gene: TRBD2; v_gene: TRBV5-4; j_gene: TRBJ2-3; abundance: -; CDR3aa: CASNRGLAPDTQYF; CDR3nt: TGTGCCAGCAACCGGGGACTAGCTCCAGATACGCAGTATTTT
len: 14; d_gene: -; v_gene: TRBV19; j_gene: TRBJ1-6; abundance: -; CDR3aa: CASHFSSYNSPLHF; CDR3nt: TGTGCCAGTCACTTTAGCTCCTATAATTCACCCCTCCACTTT
len: 13; d_gene: TRBD1; v_gene: TRBV5-4; j_gene: TRBJ1-1; abundance: -; CDR3aa: CASSDRGNTEAFF; CDR3nt: TGTGCCAGCAGCGACAGGGGGAACACTGAAGCTTTCTTT
len: 14; d_gene: TRBD2; v_gene: TRBV5-6; j_gene: TRBJ2-7; abundance: -; CDR3aa: CASTRRGGGNEQYF; CDR3nt: TGTGCCAGCACCCGGCGGGGGGGAGGTAACGAGCAGTACTTC
len: 17; d_gene: TRBD1; v_gene: TRBV27; j_gene: TRBJ1-6; abundance: -; CDR3aa: CASSLTGTGVLVSPLHF; CDR3nt: TGTGCCAGCAGTCTTACCGGGACAGGGGTCTTAGTATCACCCCTCCACTTT
len: 12; d_gene: -; v_gene: TRBV2; j_gene: TRBJ2-7; abundance: -; CDR3aa: CASRGAGGEQYF; CDR3nt: TGTGCCAGCAGGGGGGCTGGAGGCGAGCAGTACTTC
len: 14; d_gene: TRBD1; v_gene: TRBV7-9; j_gene: TRBJ1-1; abundance: once; CDR3aa: CASSSGQGETEAFF; CDR3nt: TGTGCCAGCAGCTCGGGACAGGGGGAAACTGAAGCTTTCTTT
len: 15; d_gene: -; v_gene: TRBV5-1; j_gene: TRBJ2-3; abundance: -; CDR3aa: CASSLGGTSTDTQYF; CDR3nt: TGCGCCAGCAGCTTGGGGGGCACTAGCACAGATACGCAGTATTTT
len: 13; d_gene: TRBD1; v_gene: TRBV28; j_gene: TRBJ1-2; abundance: once; CDR3aa: CASSLSQGQSYTF; CDR3nt: TGTGCCAGCAGTTTAAGCCAGGGACAGAGCTACACCTTC
len: 15; d_gene: -; v_gene: TRBV4-1; j_gene: TRBJ1-4; abundance: -; CDR3aa: CASSQVSRSGEKLFF; CDR3nt: TGCGCCAGCAGCCAAGTTTCCCGGAGTGGTGAAAAACTGTTTTTT
len: 14; d_gene: -; v_gene: TRBV5-8; j_gene: TRBJ1-1; abundance: few; CDR3aa: CASSQGRVRSEAFF; CDR3nt: TGTGCCAGCAGCCAGGGTCGTGTCCGGAGTGAAGCTTTCTTT
len: 16; d_gene: -; v_gene: TRBV19; j_gene: TRBJ1-5; abundance: -; CDR3aa: CASTAGGQGFNQPQHF; CDR3nt: TGTGCCAGTACCGCAGGCGGGCAGGGGTTTAATCAGCCCCAGCATTTT
len: 14; d_gene: TRBD1; v_gene: TRBV11-1; j_gene: TRBJ2-7; abundance: -; CDR3aa: CASSLETGVHEQYF; CDR3nt: TGTGCCAGCAGCTTAGAAACAGGGGTCCACGAGCAGTACTTC
len: 16; d_gene: TRBD1; v_gene: TRBV28; j_gene: TRBJ2-7; abundance: once; CDR3aa: CASSFPGQGKSYEQYF; CDR3nt: TGTGCCAGCAGTTTTCCGGGACAGGGGAAAAGCTACGAGCAGTACTTC
len: 15; d_gene: TRBD1; v_gene: TRBV30; j_gene: TRBJ1-6; abundance: -; CDR3aa: CAWNTDRGYNSPLHF; CDR3nt: TGTGCCTGGAACACGGACAGGGGATATAATTCACCCCTCCACTTT
len: 12; d_gene: TRBD2; v_gene: TRBV2; j_gene: TRBJ2-7; abundance: -; CDR3aa: CASKGGVYEQYF; CDR3nt: TGTGCCAGCAAGGGAGGGGTCTACGAGCAGTACTTC
len: 13; d_gene: -; v_gene: TRBV9; j_gene: TRBJ1-5; abundance: -; CDR3aa: CASSGGTNQPQHF; CDR3nt: TGTGCCAGCAGCGGGGGGACAAATCAGCCCCAGCATTTT
len: 15; d_gene: TRBD1; v_gene: TRBV9; j_gene: TRBJ2-4; abundance: few; CDR3aa: CASSVGAGGGNIQYF; CDR3nt: TGTGCCAGCAGCGTAGGGGCAGGGGGCGGAAACATTCAGTACTTC
len: 12; d_gene: -; v_gene: TRBV6-1; j_gene: TRBJ1-2; abundance: -; CDR3aa: CASRAGNYGYTF; CDR3nt: TGTGCCAGCAGGGCAGGGAACTATGGCTACACCTTC
len: 15; d_gene: -; v_gene: TRBV9; j_gene: TRBJ2-2; abundance: -; CDR3aa: CASGSGGPLTGELFF; CDR3nt: TGTGCCAGCGGCTCAGGGGGGCCCCTCACGGGGGAGCTGTTTTTT
len: 14; d_gene: TRBD2; v_gene: TRBV6-6; j_gene: TRBJ2-3; abundance: once; CDR3aa: CASRAGGSADTQYF; CDR3nt: TGTGCCAGCAGGGCGGGGGGGAGTGCAGATACGCAGTATTTT
len: 16; d_gene: TRBD1; v_gene: TRBV4-2; j_gene: TRBJ2-1; abundance: -; CDR3aa: CASSPDLPRDRVLPFF; CDR3nt: TGTGCCAGCAGCCCCGACCTTCCCCGGGACAGGGTTTTGCCGTTCTTC
len: 12; d_gene: -; v_gene: TRBV7-6; j_gene: TRBJ2-5; abundance: -; CDR3aa: CASATGMETQYF; CDR3nt: TGTGCCAGCGCAACAGGGATGGAGACCCAGTACTTC
len: 15; d_gene: TRBD1; v_gene: TRBV4-1; j_gene: TRBJ1-1; abundance: -; CDR3aa: CASSARTGGNTEAFF; CDR3nt: TGCGCCAGCAGCGCCCGGACAGGGGGGAACACTGAAGCTTTCTTT
len: 16; d_gene: -; v_gene: TRBV5-1; j_gene: TRBJ1-1; abundance: -; CDR3aa: CASSARTVGMNTEAFF; CDR3nt: TGCGCCAGCAGCGCCCGGACAGTTGGTATGAACACTGAAGCTTTCTTT
len: 15; d_gene: -; v_gene: TRBV7-3; j_gene: TRBJ2-2; abundance: -; CDR3aa: CASSLTGVRTGELFF; CDR3nt: TGTGCCAGCAGCTTAACAGGGGTTCGTACCGGGGAGCTGTTTTTT
len: 11; d_gene: -; v_gene: TRBV2; j_gene: TRBJ1-2; abundance: -; CDR3aa: CASSESYGYTF; CDR3nt: TGTGCCAGCAGTGAGAGCTATGGCTACACCTTC
len: 13; d_gene: -; v_gene: TRBV5-4; j_gene: TRBJ1-4; abundance: -; CDR3aa: CASSLLPGEKLFF; CDR3nt: TGTGCCAGCAGCTTGTTGCCCGGTGAAAAACTGTTTTTT
len: 13; d_gene: TRBD1; v_gene: TRBV28; j_gene: TRBJ1-2; abundance: -; CDR3aa: CASSLWDREGYTF; CDR3nt: TGTGCCAGCAGTTTATGGGACAGGGAGGGCTACACCTTC
len: 14; d_gene: -; v_gene: TRBV2; j_gene: TRBJ2-3; abundance: -; CDR3aa: CASSVQGGTDTQYF; CDR3nt: TGTGCCAGCAGTGTCCAGGGGGGTACAGATACGCAGTATTTT
len: 14; d_gene: -; v_gene: TRBV4-3; j_gene: TRBJ2-3; abundance: -; CDR3aa: CASSRGVNTDTQYF; CDR3nt: TGCGCCAGCAGCCGGGGGGTGAACACAGATACGCAGTATTTT
len: 15; d_gene: -; v_gene: TRBV18; j_gene: TRBJ1-3; abundance: -; CDR3aa: CASSPSAQGGNTIYF; CDR3nt: TGTGCCAGCTCACCCTCGGCCCAGGGTGGAAACACCATATATTTT
len: 15; d_gene: -; v_gene: TRBV11-1; j_gene: TRBJ2-7; abundance: -; CDR3aa: CASSLGRGLTYEQYF; CDR3nt: TGTGCCAGCAGCTTGGGCAGGGGCCTGACCTACGAGCAGTACTTC
len: 14; d_gene: -; v_gene: TRBV7-2; j_gene: TRBJ1-5; abundance: -; CDR3aa: CASSLVEGGQTQHF; CDR3nt: TGTGCCAGCAGCTTAGTGGAGGGAGGTCAGACCCAGCATTTT
len: 15; d_gene: -; v_gene: TRBV15; j_gene: TRBJ2-7; abundance: -; CDR3aa: CATSRGRQDSYEQYF; CDR3nt: TGTGCCACCAGCAGAGGCCGGCAGGATTCCTACGAGCAGTACTTC
len: 11; d_gene: TRBD2; v_gene: TRBV20-1; j_gene: TRBJ2-5; abundance: -; CDR3aa: CSSGGKETQYF; CDR3nt: TGCAGTAGCGGGGGCAAGGAGACCCAGTACTTC
len: 17; d_gene: TRBD1; v_gene: TRBV7-9; j_gene: TRBJ1-1; abundance: -; CDR3aa: CASRQGGAGSINTEAFF; CDR3nt: TGTGCCAGCAGACAAGGGGGCGCGGGATCCATTAACACTGAAGCTTTCTTT
len: 13; d_gene: -; v_gene: TRBV14; j_gene: TRBJ1-2; abundance: -; CDR3aa: CASSPGINGGYTF; CDR3nt: TGTGCCAGCAGTCCCGGGATAAACGGTGGCTACACCTTC
len: 13; d_gene: TRBD1; v_gene: TRBV29-1; j_gene: TRBJ1-2; abundance: -; CDR3aa: CSVGDRANYGYTF; CDR3nt: TGCAGCGTTGGGGACAGAGCTAACTATGGCTACACCTTC
len: 16; d_gene: -; v_gene: TRBV18; j_gene: TRBJ1-1; abundance: -; CDR3aa: CASSPPERATGTEAFF; CDR3nt: TGTGCCAGCTCACCACCGGAGAGGGCGACGGGGACTGAAGCTTTCTTT
len: 15; d_gene: -; v_gene: TRBV2; j_gene: TRBJ1-5; abundance: -; CDR3aa: CASRGQSYSNQPQHF; CDR3nt: TGTGCCAGCAGAGGACAGTCTTATAGCAATCAGCCCCAGCATTTT
len: 15; d_gene: TRBD1; v_gene: TRBV11-2; j_gene: TRBJ1-5; abundance: -; CDR3aa: CASSLGGQGGQPQHF; CDR3nt: TGTGCCAGCAGCTTAGGGGGACAGGGGGGTCAGCCCCAGCATTTT
len: 14; d_gene: -; v_gene: TRBV30; j_gene: TRBJ1-4; abundance: -; CDR3aa: CAWSGQSQVEKLFF; CDR3nt: TGTGCCTGGAGTGGGCAGTCGCAAGTTGAAAAACTGTTTTTT
len: 13; d_gene: TRBD1; v_gene: TRBV5-5; j_gene: TRBJ1-1; abundance: -; CDR3aa: CASRLTGGWEAFF; CDR3nt: TGTGCCAGCAGATTAACAGGGGGCTGGGAAGCTTTCTTT
len: 18; d_gene: -; v_gene: TRBV7-9; j_gene: TRBJ1-2; abundance: -; CDR3aa: CASSLRPQQGQDRYGYTF; CDR3nt: TGTGCCAGCAGCTTAAGACCCCAACAGGGTCAGGATCGGTATGGCTACACCTTC
len: 16; d_gene: TRBD1; v_gene: TRBV10-3; j_gene: TRBJ1-2; abundance: -; CDR3aa: CAISEIHPGGNYGYTF; CDR3nt: TGTGCCATCAGTGAAATTCACCCAGGGGGAAACTATGGCTACACCTTC
len: 17; d_gene: TRBD1; v_gene: TRBV29-1; j_gene: TRBJ1-6; abundance: -; CDR3aa: CSVGTGGRSAYNSPLHF; CDR3nt: TGCAGCGTGGGGACAGGGGGAAGGAGTGCCTATAATTCACCCCTCCACTTT
len: 14; d_gene: TRBD2; v_gene: TRBV5-1; j_gene: TRBJ2-5; abundance: -; CDR3aa: CASSWLAGEETQYF; CDR3nt: TGCGCCAGCAGCTGGTTAGCGGGGGAGGAGACCCAGTACTTC
len: 14; d_gene: TRBD2; v_gene: TRBV2; j_gene: TRBJ2-5; abundance: -; CDR3aa: CASKQRGVEETQYF; CDR3nt: TGTGCCAGCAAGCAGCGGGGGGTTGAGGAGACCCAGTACTTC
len: 15; d_gene: -; v_gene: TRBV19; j_gene: TRBJ1-5; abundance: once; CDR3aa: CASQGGRMGNQPQHF; CDR3nt: TGTGCCAGTCAGGGAGGGCGGATGGGCAATCAGCCCCAGCATTTT
len: 16; d_gene: -; v_gene: TRBV28; j_gene: TRBJ1-6; abundance: -; CDR3aa: CASSSEPGTANSPLHF; CDR3nt: TGTGCCAGCAGTTCCGAACCAGGCACGGCGAATTCACCCCTCCACTTT
len: 13; d_gene: TRBD1; v_gene: TRBV19; j_gene: TRBJ2-7; abundance: -; CDR3aa: CASRRQGSYEQYF; CDR3nt: TGTGCCAGTAGGAGACAGGGGTCTTACGAGCAGTACTTC
len: 14; d_gene: TRBD1; v_gene: TRBV2; j_gene: TRBJ1-1; abundance: -; CDR3aa: CASSEAIQGLEAFF; CDR3nt: TGTGCCAGCAGTGAAGCGATACAGGGGCTTGAAGCTTTCTTT
len: 17; d_gene: TRBD1; v_gene: TRBV11-2; j_gene: TRBJ1-3; abundance: few; CDR3aa: CASSLGWGQGSGDTIYF; CDR3nt: TGTGCCAGCAGCTTGGGATGGGGACAGGGTTCGGGAGACACCATATATTTT